A single sample is the source of the 2 T cell receptor beta chains below, sequenced in a study of control samples from healthy donors and cancer patients. Here immunoSEQ multiplex PCR was the method, and the copy in TCRdb shows in-frame clones only, minus some. The profile shows some 150,000 clones, 85% to 95% of them singletons. Source material: blood. Receptors originate from a woman in her sixties in good health.

This clone was found a few times. The V call is TRBV27, the J call TRBJ2-7; D not certain. Germline values: CDR1 MNHEY, CDR2 SMNVEV (reference sequence). This CDR3 has 13 amino acids. V was shortened by 0 bases and J by 4 bases, with 7 bases between the two germline ends. This CDR3 reads CASSLSPPYEQYF. The DNA of the CDR3 is TGTGCCAGCAGTTTATCCCCTCCTTACGAGCAGTACTTC.

The chain uses TRBV19 and TRBJ1-5; D gene uncertain. The CDR3 runs 14 residues. Trimming pared 1 base from V and 3 bases from J, leaving 7 bases between. Germline CDR1 reads LNHDA; CDR2 reads SQIVND (reference sequence). The CDR3 is CASSIGRFNQPQHF. CDR3 nucleotides: TGTGCCAGTAGTATAGGGCGGTTCAATCAGCCCCAGCATTTT.